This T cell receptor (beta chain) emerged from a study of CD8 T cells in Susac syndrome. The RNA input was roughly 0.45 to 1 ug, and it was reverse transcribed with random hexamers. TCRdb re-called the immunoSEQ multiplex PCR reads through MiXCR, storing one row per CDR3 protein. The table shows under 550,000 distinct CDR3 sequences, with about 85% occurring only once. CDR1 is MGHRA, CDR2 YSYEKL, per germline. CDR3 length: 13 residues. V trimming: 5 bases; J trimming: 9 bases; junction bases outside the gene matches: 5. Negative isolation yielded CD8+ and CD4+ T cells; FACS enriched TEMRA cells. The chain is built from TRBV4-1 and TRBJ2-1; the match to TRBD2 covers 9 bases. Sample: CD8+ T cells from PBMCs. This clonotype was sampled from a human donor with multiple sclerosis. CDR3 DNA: TGCGCCAGCAGCGATCTAGCGGGGCCTGAGCAGTTCTTC. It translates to CASSDLAGPEQFF.